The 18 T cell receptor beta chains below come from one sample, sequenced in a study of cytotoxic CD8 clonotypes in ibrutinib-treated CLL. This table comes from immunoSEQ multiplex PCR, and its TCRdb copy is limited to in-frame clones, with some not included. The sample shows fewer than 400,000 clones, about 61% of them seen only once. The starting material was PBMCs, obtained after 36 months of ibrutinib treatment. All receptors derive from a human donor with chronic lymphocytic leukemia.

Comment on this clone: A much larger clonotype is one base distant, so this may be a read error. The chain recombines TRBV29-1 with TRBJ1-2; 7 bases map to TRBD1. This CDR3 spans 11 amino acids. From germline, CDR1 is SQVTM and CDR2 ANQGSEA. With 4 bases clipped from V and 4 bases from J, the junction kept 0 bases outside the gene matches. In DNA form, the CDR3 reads TGCAGCGTTGGGGACAGCTATGGCTACACCTTC. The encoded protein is CSVGDSYGYTF.

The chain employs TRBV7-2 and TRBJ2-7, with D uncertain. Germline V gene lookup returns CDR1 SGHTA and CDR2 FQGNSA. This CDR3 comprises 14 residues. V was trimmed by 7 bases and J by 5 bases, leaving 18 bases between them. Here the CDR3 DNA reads TGTGCCAGCACCCCAGACCGGGCCAGCGACGAGCAGTACTTC. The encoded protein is CASTPDRASDEQYF. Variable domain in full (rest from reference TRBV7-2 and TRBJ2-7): GAGVSQSPSNKVTEKGKDVELRCDPISGHTALYWYRQSLGQGLEFLIYFQGNSAPDKSGLPSDRFSAERTGGSVSTLTIQRTQQEDSAVYLCASTPDRASDEQYFGPGTRLTVT.

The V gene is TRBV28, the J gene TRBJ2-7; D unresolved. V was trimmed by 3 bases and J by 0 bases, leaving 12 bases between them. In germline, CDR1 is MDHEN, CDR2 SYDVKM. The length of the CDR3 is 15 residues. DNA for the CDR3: TGTGCCAGCAGTTTTTCCCGTACTCTCTCCTACGAGCAGTACTTC. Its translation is CASSFSRTLSYEQYF.

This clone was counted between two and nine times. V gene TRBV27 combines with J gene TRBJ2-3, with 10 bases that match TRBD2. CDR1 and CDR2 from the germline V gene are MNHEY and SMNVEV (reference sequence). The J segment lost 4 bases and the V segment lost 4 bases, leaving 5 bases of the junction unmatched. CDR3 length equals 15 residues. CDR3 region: CASSSSGRVPDTQYF. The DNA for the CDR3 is TGTGCCAGCAGTTCTAGCGGGAGAGTCCCAGATACGCAGTATTTT.

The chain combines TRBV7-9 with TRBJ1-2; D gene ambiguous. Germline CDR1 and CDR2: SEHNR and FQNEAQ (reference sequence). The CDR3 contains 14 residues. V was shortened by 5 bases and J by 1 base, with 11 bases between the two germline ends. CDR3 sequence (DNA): TGTGCCAGCAGCCGGACGAACTATAACTATGGCTACACCTTC. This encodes CASSRTNYNYGYTF.

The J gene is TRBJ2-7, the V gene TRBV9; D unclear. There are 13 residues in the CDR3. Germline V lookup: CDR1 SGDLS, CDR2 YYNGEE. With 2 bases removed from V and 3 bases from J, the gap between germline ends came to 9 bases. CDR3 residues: CASSVDGYYEQYF. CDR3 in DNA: TGTGCCAGCAGCGTGGATGGGTACTACGAGCAGTACTTC.

CDR3 coding DNA: TGTGCCAGCCTAGAAGAGTTGACGACTGAAGCTTTCTTT. Its protein is CASLEELTTEAFF. The chain recombines TRBV6-1 with TRBJ1-1; D gene unclear. Trimming removed 8 bases at V and 5 bases at J, with 15 bases between. Germline values: CDR1 MNHNS, CDR2 SASEGT. The CDR3 extends over 13 amino acids.

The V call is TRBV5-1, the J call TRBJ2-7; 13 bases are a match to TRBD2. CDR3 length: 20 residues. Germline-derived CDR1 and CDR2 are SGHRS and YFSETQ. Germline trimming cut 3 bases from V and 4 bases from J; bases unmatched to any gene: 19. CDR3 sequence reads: CASSSNPGTSGASWGYEQYF. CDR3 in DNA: TGCGCCAGCAGCTCCAATCCCGGGACTAGCGGGGCTAGCTGGGGGTACGAGCAGTACTTC.

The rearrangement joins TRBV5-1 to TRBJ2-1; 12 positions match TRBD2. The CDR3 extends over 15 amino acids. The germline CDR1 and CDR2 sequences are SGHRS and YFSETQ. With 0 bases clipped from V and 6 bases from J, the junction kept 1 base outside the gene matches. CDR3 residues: CASSLGLAGANEQFF. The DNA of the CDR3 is TGCGCCAGCAGCTTGGGACTAGCGGGAGCCAATGAGCAGTTCTTC. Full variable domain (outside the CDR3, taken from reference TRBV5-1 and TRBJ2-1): KAGVTQTPRYLIKTRGQQVTLSCSPISGHRSVSWYQQTPGQGLQFLFEYFSETQRNKGNFPGRFSGRQFSNSRSEMNVSTLELGDSALYLCASSLGLAGANEQFFGPGTRLTVL.

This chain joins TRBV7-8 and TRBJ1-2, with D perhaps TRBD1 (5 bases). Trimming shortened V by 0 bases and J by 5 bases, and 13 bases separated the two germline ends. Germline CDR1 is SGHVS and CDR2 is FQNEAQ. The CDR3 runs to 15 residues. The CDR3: CASSLAVGVSYGYTF. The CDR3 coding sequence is TGTGCCAGCAGCTTAGCCGTGGGGGTTTCTTATGGCTACACCTTC.

CDR3 sequence: CASSALHRNEQFF. DNA of the CDR3: TGTGCCAGCAGCGCCCTCCACCGCAATGAGCAGTTCTTC. V is TRBV9 and J is TRBJ2-1; the D is unclear. The CDR3 consists of 13 residues. V shed 3 bases and J shed 6 bases, with 10 bases lying between them. The germline V gene encodes CDR1 SGDLS and CDR2 YYNGEE.

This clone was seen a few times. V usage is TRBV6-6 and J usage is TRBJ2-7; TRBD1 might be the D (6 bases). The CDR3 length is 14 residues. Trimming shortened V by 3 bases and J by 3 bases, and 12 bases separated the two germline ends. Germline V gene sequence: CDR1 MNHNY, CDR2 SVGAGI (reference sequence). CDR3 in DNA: TGTGCCAGCAGTTATCTGGGACATAACTACGAGCAGTACTTC. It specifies CASSYLGHNYEQYF.

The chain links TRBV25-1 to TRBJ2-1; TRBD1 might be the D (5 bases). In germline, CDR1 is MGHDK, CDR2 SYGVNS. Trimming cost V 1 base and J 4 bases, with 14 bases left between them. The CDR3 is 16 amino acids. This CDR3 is CASSEFRTNIYNEQFF. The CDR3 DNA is TGTGCCAGCAGTGAATTCAGGACAAACATTTACAATGAGCAGTTCTTC.

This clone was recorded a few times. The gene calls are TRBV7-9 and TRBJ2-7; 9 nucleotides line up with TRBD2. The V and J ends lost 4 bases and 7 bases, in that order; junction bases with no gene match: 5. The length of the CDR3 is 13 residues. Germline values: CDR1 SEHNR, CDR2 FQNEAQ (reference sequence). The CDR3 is CASSSGLAWEQYF. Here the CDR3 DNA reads TGTGCCAGCAGCTCGGGACTAGCATGGGAGCAGTACTTC. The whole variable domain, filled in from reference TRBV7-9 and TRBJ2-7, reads DTGVSQNPRHKITKRGQNVTFRCDPISEHNRLYWYRQTLGQGPEFLTYFQNEAQLEKSRLLSDRFSAERPKGSFSTLEIQRTEQGDSAMYLCASSSGLAWEQYFGPGTRLTVT.

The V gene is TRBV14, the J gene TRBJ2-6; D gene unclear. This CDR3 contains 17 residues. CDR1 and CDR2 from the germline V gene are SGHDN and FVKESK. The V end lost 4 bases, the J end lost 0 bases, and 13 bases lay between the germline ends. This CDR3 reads CASSPNLRSSGANVLTF. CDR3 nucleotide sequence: TGTGCCAGCAGCCCCAATTTGCGGAGCTCTGGGGCCAACGTCCTGACTTTC. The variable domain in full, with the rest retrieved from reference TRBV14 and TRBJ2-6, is EAGVTQFPSHSVIEKGQTVTLRCDPISGHDNLYWYRRVMGKEIKFLLHFVKESKQDESGMPNNRFLAERTGGTYSTLKVQPAELEDSGVYFCASSPNLRSSGANVLTFGAGSRLTVL.

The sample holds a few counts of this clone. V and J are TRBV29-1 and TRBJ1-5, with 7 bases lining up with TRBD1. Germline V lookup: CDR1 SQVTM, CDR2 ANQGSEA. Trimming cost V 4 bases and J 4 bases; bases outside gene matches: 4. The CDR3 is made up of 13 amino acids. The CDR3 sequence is CSVAGTANQPQHF. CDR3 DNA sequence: TGCAGCGTTGCCGGGACAGCAAATCAGCCCCAGCATTTT.

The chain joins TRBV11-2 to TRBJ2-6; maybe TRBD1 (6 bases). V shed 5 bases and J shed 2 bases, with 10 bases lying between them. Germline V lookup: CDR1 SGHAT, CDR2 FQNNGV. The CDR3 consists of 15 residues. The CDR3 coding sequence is TGTGCCAGCAGCCTCAGGACAGCTGGGGCCAACGTCCTGACTTTC. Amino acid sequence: CASSLRTAGANVLTF.

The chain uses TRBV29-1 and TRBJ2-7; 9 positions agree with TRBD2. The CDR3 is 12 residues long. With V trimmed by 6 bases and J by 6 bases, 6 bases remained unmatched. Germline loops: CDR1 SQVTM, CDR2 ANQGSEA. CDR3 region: CSVTSGPFEQYF. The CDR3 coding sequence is TGCAGCGTGACTAGCGGTCCCTTCGAGCAGTACTTC.